This T cell receptor beta chain was recorded in a study of graft-versus-host responses after intestinal transplantation. Study at large: Recipients had transplants, and these were multivisceral, liver-intestinal, or isolated intestinal. General observations from the study: Early declines in HvG clones that occurred post-transplant were associated with peak circulating GvH clone levels. GvH clones surfaced in recipient marrow, some emerging earlier in ileum or blood.

This clone was recorded once. Its cognate antigen is unknown. The repertoire was sequenced with immunoSEQ multiplex PCR; TCRdb's copy has only in-frame clones and lacks some. Found here are about 91,000 clones, approximately 90% of them singletons; the top ten hold 0.3% to 0.35%. V dropped 6 bases and J dropped 9; count of bases not matched to a gene: 14. Germline CDR1 and CDR2: ENHRY and SYGVKD. The CDR3 totals 15 residues. Sequencing was performed on unstimulated CD4+ T cells sorted from spleen or lymph node cells, taken before transplant. The clonotype was recovered from a human donor who was the organ donor for an intestinal transplant. This chain connects TRBV10-3 to TRBJ2-1, with TRBD2 matching over 7 bases. CDR3 loop: CAIRLSASGGSEQFF. CDR3 in DNA: TGTGCCATCAGACTCTCGGCTAGCGGTGGGAGTGAGCAGTTCTTC.